This T cell receptor (beta chain) was recorded in a study of OX40 agonist ivuxolimab in advanced cancers. Study-level findings and limits: Averaged across samples, CD8+ T cells carried more expanded clones than CD4+ did. Low normalized T-cell clonal expansion was additionally recorded for some nonresponders. Both blood CD4+ and CD8+ T cells showed clonal growth by week 6 at 0.1 to 3.0 mg/kg.

CDR3 size: 13 residues. Trimming cost V 5 bases and J 7 bases, with 15 bases left between them. Germline CDR1 and CDR2: SEHNR and FQNEAQ (reference sequence). This clone has just one count. Its antigen remains unidentified. Data came from immunoSEQ multiplex PCR; TCRdb stores just in-frame clones and leaves some out. The data show some 19,000 clones, with approximately 77% seen just once and about 19% held by the top ten. Source: CD4+ or CD8+ T cells sorted from blood, taken in a trial of the OX40 agonist ivuxolimab. The chain joins TRBV7-9 to TRBJ2-7; D may be TRBD2 (6 bases). The sequence was collected from an adult with an advanced solid tumor such as melanoma, head and neck, liver or kidney cancer. As DNA, the CDR3 is TGTGCCAGCAGCCCCTGGGACTCGCGAGAGCAGTACTTC. This gives the protein CASSPWDSREQYF.